Below, 25 T cell receptor beta chains from the same sample are listed, as sequenced in a study of T-cell reconstitution after alpha-beta-depleted transplantation in children. Preparation of the TCRbeta library was carried out with unique molecular identifiers. TCRdb used MiXCR to reprocess the PCR reads, holding one entry per CDR3 protein. There are some 490,000 distinct CDR3 sequences in the sample; 9.5% to 15% occur only once, and more than 5.5% lies in the top ten. The sequencing used PBMCs from the stem cell graft donor, collected from the stem cell graft. The source of these receptors is a human donor who donated a stem cell graft to a child with combined immunodeficiency.

The genes are TRBV29-1 and TRBJ1-5; perhaps TRBD1 as D (5 bases). CDR3 length equals 17 residues. Germline CDR1 and CDR2: SQVTM and ANQGSEA. Trimming pared 1 base from V and 1 base from J, leaving 17 bases between. CDR3 region: CSVEGNEGPKSNQPQHF. Written as DNA, the CDR3 is TGCAGCGTTGAAGGGAATGAGGGGCCCAAAAGCAATCAGCCCCAGCATTTT.

This clonotype came up a few times. V is TRBV15 and J is TRBJ2-7, with TRBD1 matching 11 bases. This CDR3 is built from 19 residues. CDR1 is LNHNV and CDR2 is YYDKDF in the germline V gene (reference sequence). J lost 3 bases, V lost 0 bases, and 13 bases had no gene match. In nucleotides, the CDR3 is TGTGCCACCAGCAGAGATCTCCCTGGACAGGGGGCTAGAAACTACGAGCAGTACTTC. Amino acids: CATSRDLPGQGARNYEQYF.

At least ten counts were recorded for this clonotype. V and J are TRBV20-1 and TRBJ2-7, with D tentatively TRBD1 or TRBD2 (5 bases each). CDR1 and CDR2 (germline): DFQATT, SNEGSKA (reference sequence). V was pared by 3 bases and J by 2 bases, with 11 bases between. This CDR3 has 13 residues. Here the CDR3 reads CSASRDRTYEQYF. CDR3 DNA sequence: TGCAGTGCTAGCCGGGACCGTACCTACGAGCAGTACTTC.

This clonotype has just a few counts. CDR3 sequence: CASSAQVTYEQYF. CDR3 bases: TGTGCCAGCAGCGCACAGGTAACCTACGAGCAGTACTTC. This chain links TRBV7-8 with TRBJ2-7; weak D call: TRBD1 (5 bases). Germline values: CDR1 SGHVS, CDR2 FQNEAQ. This CDR3 has 13 residues. V lost 5 bases and J 2 bases, leaving 10 bases between the germline ends.

The table lists this clonotype with a few counts. This sequence joins TRBV7-9 and TRBJ2-1; 7 nucleotides agree with TRBD2. CDR3 length: 11 residues. After removal of 6 bases from V and 12 bases from J, the junction contained 5 bases not matched to a gene. Germline V lookup: CDR1 SEHNR, CDR2 FQNEAQ (reference sequence). CDR3 bases: TGTGCCAGCAGTCGCGGGAGCCGGCAGTTCTTC. This encodes CASSRGSRQFF. Together with reference TRBV7-9 and TRBJ2-1, the CDR3 gives the full variable domain: DTGVSQNPRHKITKRGQNVTFRCDPISEHNRLYWYRQTLGQGPEFLTYFQNEAQLEKSRLLSDRFSAERPKGSFSTLEIQRTEQGDSAMYLCASSRGSRQFFGPGTRLTVL.

This clonotype has just a few counts. The CDR3: CASSLLTRGEGTEAFF. CDR3 bases: TGTGCCAGCAGCTTGCTTACTCGGGGGGAAGGAACTGAAGCTTTCTTT. The V call is TRBV5-6, the J call TRBJ1-1, with TRBD1 as a possible D gene (5 bases). The CDR3 runs to 16 residues. V gave up 1 base and J gave up 5 bases, with 18 bases separating them. Germline lookup yields CDR1 SGHDT and CDR2 YYEEEE. Using reference TRBV5-6 and TRBJ1-1 for the parts outside the CDR3, the full variable domain is DAGVTQSPTHLIKTRGQQVTLRCSPKSGHDTVSWYQQALGQGPQFIFQYYEEEERQRGNFPDRFSGHQFPNYSSELNVNALLLGDSALYLCASSLLTRGEGTEAFFGQGTRLTVV.

This clonotype has only a few counts. This rearrangement joins TRBV5-6 to TRBJ2-3; D tentatively reads TRBD1 or TRBD2 (5 bases each). CDR3 length: 13 residues. CDR1 is SGHDT, CDR2 YYEEEE, per germline. The V gene lost 4 bases and the J gene lost 3 bases, with 9 bases spanning the gap. CDR3 protein: CASSGTRTDTQYF. The CDR3 region has the DNA TGTGCCAGCAGCGGGACCCGTACAGATACGCAGTATTTT.

In this sample, this clonotype turned up a few times. The chain recombines TRBV7-3 with TRBJ2-3; 10 nucleotides line up with TRBD2. The length of the CDR3 is 17 residues. Germline V CDR1 and CDR2: SGHTA, FQGTGA. The V and J ends lost 5 bases and 2 bases, in that order; junction bases with no gene match: 10. Written as DNA, the CDR3 is TGTGCCAGCAGCCCCGCGGGACTAGCGTTCGCCACAGATACGCAGTATTTT. Its translation: CASSPAGLAFATDTQYF.

A few counts support this clonotype. In this CDR3 the conserved last residue, phenylalanine or tryptophan, is missing, so a read error is likely. The J gene is TRBJ2-1, the V gene TRBV5-1, with 13 nucleotides matching TRBD2. V shed 3 bases, J shed 8 bases, and the junction held 5 bases outside the gene matches. The CDR3 is 15 residues long. Germline loops: CDR1 SGHRS, CDR2 YFSETQ. The CDR3 region is CASSWTSGGWDEQFY. Here the CDR3 DNA reads TGCGCCAGCAGCTGGACTAGCGGGGGTTGGGATGAGCAGTTCTAC.

The rearrangement links TRBV9 to TRBJ2-5; no clear D. The CDR3 covers 13 residues. Per germline, CDR1 SGDLS and CDR2 YYNGEE. V lost 4 bases and J 3 bases, leaving 10 bases between the germline ends. The CDR3 region is CASSFRLEETQYF. In DNA form, the CDR3 reads TGTGCCAGCAGCTTCCGGCTGGAAGAGACCCAGTACTTC.

This clonotype was detected ten times or more. The chain recombines TRBV5-1 with TRBJ2-1; D is undetermined. CDR3 length: 14 residues. Germline V gives CDR1 SGHRS, CDR2 YFSETQ. V was clipped by 0 bases and J by 5 bases, with 9 bases between them. The CDR3 sequence: CASSLGAVNNEQFF. The CDR3 coding sequence is TGCGCCAGCAGCTTGGGCGCAGTCAACAATGAGCAGTTCTTC. The whole variable domain, remainder taken from reference TRBV5-1 and TRBJ2-1, is KAGVTQTPRYLIKTRGQQVTLSCSPISGHRSVSWYQQTPGQGLQFLFEYFSETQRNKGNFPGRFSGRQFSNSRSEMNVSTLELGDSALYLCASSLGAVNNEQFFGPGTRLTVL.

This clonotype appeared many times. The rearrangement uses TRBV7-8 and TRBJ2-1, with 10 bases that match TRBD1. CDR3 length: 16 amino acids. The germline V gene has CDR1 SGHVS and CDR2 FQNEAQ. V gave up 3 bases and J gave up 4 bases; unmatched junction bases: 6. The CDR3 sequence: CASSLTGTGAYNEQFF. DNA of the CDR3: TGTGCCAGCAGCTTGACCGGGACAGGGGCTTACAATGAGCAGTTCTTC.

The V call is TRBV29-1, the J call TRBJ2-5, with TRBD1 matching 11 bases. V shed 5 bases and J 4 bases; nucleotides not matched to a gene: 9. Germline V gene data show CDR1 as SQVTM and CDR2 as ANQGSEA. The CDR3 totals 15 residues. The CDR3, as DNA: TGCAGCGTTACGGGGGTTGGGACAGGGGGAGAGACCCAGTACTTC. As protein: CSVTGVGTGGETQYF.

The CDR3 bases are TGCGCCAGCAGCCCCGGGACAGGATATCTGGAGACCCAGTACTTC. Translation gives CASSPGTGYLETQYF. The J gene is TRBJ2-5, the V gene TRBV5-1; TRBD1 aligns across 8 bases. Germline-derived CDR1 and CDR2 are SGHRS and YFSETQ. The CDR3 spans 15 residues. Trimming cost V 4 bases and J 5 bases; bases outside gene matches: 10.

CDR3: CATSTTPRPLDTQYF. The CDR3 bases are TGTGCCACCAGCACCACCCCGCGGCCCCTAGATACGCAGTATTTT. The genes are TRBV15 and TRBJ2-3, with D unresolved. V was cut by 4 bases and J by 5 bases, with 16 bases left in between. CDR3 length equals 15 residues. The germline V gene has CDR1 LNHNV and CDR2 YYDKDF (reference sequence).

In this sample, this clonotype turned up a few times. This sequence joins TRBV7-9 and TRBJ2-7; 7 nucleotides match TRBD1. The germline gives CDR1 SEHNR, CDR2 FQNEAQ (reference sequence). V shed 5 bases, J shed 5 bases, and the junction held 15 bases outside the gene matches. This CDR3 has 16 amino acids. CDR3 residues: CASSTPTGRRSDEQYF. The CDR3 nucleotides read TGTGCCAGCAGCACCCCGACAGGGAGAAGGAGTGACGAGCAGTACTTC.

This clonotype was found a few times. V usage is TRBV15 and J usage is TRBJ1-4; TRBD1 is a possible D gene (5 bases). Trimming removed 0 bases at V and 8 bases at J, with 16 bases between. The CDR3 is 16 residues long. Germline CDR1 is LNHNV and CDR2 is YYDKDF (reference sequence). CDR3 region: CATSRELPGPTEKLFF. As DNA, the CDR3 is TGTGCCACCAGCAGAGAACTCCCGGGACCTACGGAAAAACTGTTTTTT.

In this sample, this clonotype turned up a few times. The V and J genes are TRBV20-1 and TRBJ2-1; 7 positions agree with TRBD1. Per the germline V gene, CDR1 is DFQATT and CDR2 is SNEGSKA (reference sequence). The V segment lost 6 bases and the J segment 9 bases; nucleotides outside the gene matches: 11. The CDR3 is 13 residues long. CDR3: CSATGVVFGEQFF. In nucleotides, the CDR3 is TGCAGTGCCACAGGGGTTGTATTCGGTGAGCAGTTCTTC.

This clonotype occurred a few times. The CDR3 DNA reads as TGTGCCAGCATCGGAAATAGCAATCAGCCCCAGCATTTT. As protein: CASIGNSNQPQHF. The chain recombines TRBV12-3 or TRBV12-4 with TRBJ1-5, with D unclear. Between the trimmed V and J ends, which lost 7 bases and 0 bases, there was a span of 7 bases. The CDR3 length is 13 residues.

This clonotype has more than one count but fewer than ten. V gene TRBV9 combines with J gene TRBJ2-7, with D unresolved. Trimming removed 0 bases at V and 1 base at J, with 11 bases between. Germline V gene lookup returns CDR1 SGDLS and CDR2 YYNGEE. The CDR3 contains 15 residues. The CDR3 protein is CASSVGPDGSYEQYF. The DNA for the CDR3 is TGTGCCAGCAGCGTAGGCCCGGACGGATCCTACGAGCAGTACTTC.

This clonotype was seen at least ten times. The genes are TRBV5-6 and TRBJ2-1; TRBD2 agrees at 8 bases. Germline V CDR1 and CDR2: SGHDT, YYEEEE. Unmatched junction bases numbered 3, after V lost 5 bases and J lost 8 bases. The CDR3 runs to 12 residues. The CDR3 sequence is CASSPGGDEQFF. The DNA for the CDR3 is TGTGCCAGCAGTCCCGGGGGGGATGAGCAGTTCTTC.

The chain couples TRBV5-1 to TRBJ2-1; no reliable D call. Germline CDR1 and CDR2: SGHRS and YFSETQ. V was cut by 3 bases and J by 2 bases, with 12 bases left in between. The CDR3 loop spans 15 amino acids. DNA for the CDR3: TGCGCCAGCAGCTCCCAAATGACACCCTACAATGAGCAGTTCTTC. It yields the protein CASSSQMTPYNEQFF. Variable domain in full (rest from reference TRBV5-1 and TRBJ2-1): KAGVTQTPRYLIKTRGQQVTLSCSPISGHRSVSWYQQTPGQGLQFLFEYFSETQRNKGNFPGRFSGRQFSNSRSEMNVSTLELGDSALYLCASSSQMTPYNEQFFGPGTRLTVL.

Ten or more counts support this clonotype. The genes are TRBV5-1 and TRBJ2-1; D is perhaps TRBD1 or TRBD2 (5 bases each). The V gene lost 0 bases and the J gene lost 0 bases, with 10 bases spanning the gap. Germline V gene data show CDR1 as SGHRS and CDR2 as YFSETQ. The CDR3 totals 16 residues. The CDR3 spells CASSLVSGSSYNEQFF. The CDR3 DNA reads as TGCGCCAGCAGCTTGGTATCAGGGAGCTCCTACAATGAGCAGTTCTTC.

Ten or more counts support this clonotype. The chain couples TRBV29-1 to TRBJ1-1; the D is unclear. CDR1 and CDR2 (germline): SQVTM, ANQGSEA. Trimming took off 4 bases at V and 4 bases at J, with 16 bases between the two ends. The length of the CDR3 is 14 residues. CDR3 nucleotides: TGCAGCGTTGGGGATATCAACCGCGGCACTGAAGCTTTCTTT. Protein sequence: CSVGDINRGTEAFF.

This clonotype is a singleton in its sample. A much larger clone differs by one base, so this may be a read error. This chain links TRBV7-8 with TRBJ2-7; 7 nucleotides agree with TRBD1. This CDR3 spans 11 amino acids. Per the germline V gene, CDR1 is SGHVS and CDR2 is FQNEAQ. V trimming: 5 bases; J trimming: 6 bases; junction bases outside the gene matches: 1. CDR3 in amino acids: CASSTGVEQYF. The CDR3 DNA follows: TGTGCCAGCAGCACAGGGGTCGAGCAGTACTTC.